This T cell receptor (beta chain) was profiled in a study of blood T cell repertoires in COVID-19. Study details: Acute and convalescent COVID-19 specimens originated in the United States, Italy and Spain. Sample material is recorded as cDNA or gDNA derived from T cells, B-cell-depleted T cells, or PBMCs.

Trimming took off 4 bases at V and 2 bases at J, with 9 bases between the two ends. CDR1 is MNHEY and CDR2 is SMNVEV in the germline V gene (reference sequence). The CDR3 spans 14 residues. Cohort placement rested on clinical history that participants reported themselves. Authors' data handling: Reference gene primer amplification gave estimated nucleated cell counts. The table came from immunoSEQ multiplex PCR; TCRdb's copy has only in-frame clones and leaves some out. The V and J calls and clone size are taken from that table; D and trimming were inferred from the DNA. The sample comprises fewer than 450,000 clones, less than 95% of which are singletons, and approximately 0.65% rests with the top ten.

This chain links TRBV27 with TRBJ1-3, with D uncertain. Sequencing was performed on PBMCs or T cells enriched from blood (not recorded which). The origin of this receptor is a man between 18 and 35 years old who had recovered from COVID-19. The CDR3 sequence: CASSSSDTGNTIYF. The CDR3 coding sequence is TGTGCCAGCAGTTCCTCAGATACTGGAAACACCATATATTTT.